The 32 T cell receptor beta chains below were found in one sample sequenced in a study of breast tumors, draining lymph nodes, adjacent tissues. The lymph nodes were axillary draining lymph nodes from breast cancer patients. TCRdb fed the multiplex PCR reads into MiXCR, producing one record per CDR3 protein. The sample shows approximately 230,000 distinct CDR3 sequences, 30% to 35% of them seen only once. The sample taken for sequencing was axillary lymph node tissue. The receptors derive from a female donor with breast cancer. Some clones in this sample may be carry-over from other donors' samples.

At least ten counts were recorded for this clonotype. The chain joins TRBV3-1 to TRBJ2-7, with 8 bases fitting TRBD1. This CDR3 spans 12 amino acids. Germline loops: CDR1 LGHDT, CDR2 YNNKEL (reference sequence). J gave up 7 bases and V 4 bases, and 3 bases lay outside the gene matches. The CDR3 sequence: CASSRQGREQYF. As DNA, the CDR3 is TGTGCCAGCAGCCGACAGGGGAGAGAGCAGTACTTC.

V gene TRBV5-8 combines with J gene TRBJ2-7; 8 bases agree with TRBD1. With 2 bases clipped from V and 4 bases from J, the junction kept 8 bases outside the gene matches. The germline CDR1 and CDR2 sequences are SGHTS and YDEGEE. There are 15 residues in the CDR3. The CDR3 coding sequence is TGTGCCAGCAGCTTAGGAGGGACAGGTCGTTACGAGCAGTACTTC. Its protein is CASSLGGTGRYEQYF.

This rearrangement joins TRBV4-3 to TRBJ2-3, with unresolved D. The germline V gene has CDR1 LGHNA and CDR2 YSLEER. V was clipped by 0 bases and J by 3 bases, with 13 bases between them. The CDR3 runs to 16 residues. The CDR3 DNA follows: TGCGCCAGCAGCCAAGAGCCAGCCAGTCAAACAGATACGCAGTATTTT. Translation gives CASSQEPASQTDTQYF.

In DNA form, the CDR3 reads TGTGCCGCCGTCCGGGGACAGGGGTTCAATGAGCAGTTCTTC. Translating it yields CAAVRGQGFNEQFF. V and J are TRBV24-1 and TRBJ2-1; 10 bases align to TRBD1. Trimming cost V 12 bases and J 6 bases; bases outside gene matches: 10. Germline CDR1 is KGHDR and CDR2 is SFDVKD. The CDR3 consists of 14 residues.

This clonotype was detected many times. The chain joins TRBV6-6 to TRBJ1-5; possible D gene TRBD1, 5 bases. The CDR3 consists of 14 residues. Germline V gene sequence: CDR1 MNHNY, CDR2 SVGAGI (reference sequence). The V end lost 4 bases, the J end lost 3 bases, and 10 bases lay between the germline ends. CDR3 DNA: TGTGCCAGCAGTTCTCTAGGGGACAATCAGCCCCAGCATTTT. It specifies CASSSLGDNQPQHF.

The sample holds many counts of this clonotype. The V and J genes are TRBV2 and TRBJ2-7; D possibly matches TRBD1 or TRBD2 (5 bases each). The germline CDR1 and CDR2 sequences are SNHLY and FYNNEI. This CDR3 region has 15 residues. Trimming pared 6 bases from V and 5 bases from J, leaving 20 bases between. CDR3 residues: CASSRWDETRHEQYF. DNA for the CDR3: TGTGCCAGCAGCCGCTGGGACGAGACGCGGCACGAGCAGTACTTC.

This clonotype was seen just once. J is TRBJ1-4 and V is TRBV30, with 7 bases aligning to TRBD1. The CDR3 length is 12 residues. Germline trimming cut 4 bases from V and 10 bases from J; bases unmatched to any gene: 6. Germline CDR1 and CDR2: GTSNPN and SVGIG (reference sequence). The CDR3 nucleotides are TGTGCCTGGACCAGACAGGGTGGAAAACTGTTTTTT. Residues: CAWTRQGGKLFF.

This clonotype was counted at least ten times. This rearrangement joins TRBV7-9 to TRBJ2-7; D possibly corresponds to TRBD2 (5 bases). Germline V gene sequence: CDR1 SEHNR, CDR2 FQNEAQ (reference sequence). This CDR3 region has 13 residues. V was cut by 5 bases and J by 1 base, with 9 bases left in between. The CDR3 bases are TGTGCCAGCAGCCCCGGGGTTTCCTACGAGCAGTACTTC. Encoded protein: CASSPGVSYEQYF.

This clonotype was detected ten times or more. The V and J genes are TRBV7-2 and TRBJ1-2; TRBD1 aligns across 9 bases. The CDR3 extends over 14 amino acids. V lost 6 bases, J lost 7 bases, and 9 bases stayed unmatched. The germline V gene has CDR1 SGHTA and CDR2 FQGNSA. The CDR3 region has the DNA TGTGCCAGCAGACCTCCGGGACAGGGATCTGGCTACACCTTC. Translating it yields CASRPPGQGSGYTF.

This clonotype was found many times. V is TRBV19 and J is TRBJ2-7, with 7 bases matching TRBD2. Germline CDR1 is LNHDA and CDR2 is SQIVND (reference sequence). CDR3 size: 15 residues. V was clipped by 3 bases and J by 2 bases; unmatched bases: 7. CDR3 protein: CASSITVAGTYEQYF. CDR3 nucleotide sequence: TGTGCCAGTAGTATTACGGTAGCGGGTACCTACGAGCAGTACTTC. Full variable domain (missing parts from reference TRBV19 and TRBJ2-7): DGGITQSPKYLFRKEGQNVTLSCEQNLNHDAMYWYRQDPGQGLRLIYYSQIVNDFQKGDIAEGYSVSREKKESFPLTVTSAQKNPTAFYLCASSITVAGTYEQYFGPGTRLTVT.

Ten or more counts support this clonotype. The chain links TRBV12-3 or TRBV12-4 to TRBJ2-3, with 9 positions matching TRBD2. CDR3 length: 14 residues. Germline trimming cut 8 bases from V and 5 bases from J; bases unmatched to any gene: 8. CDR3 sequence: CASFPSGVRDTQYF. The CDR3 DNA sequence: TGTGCCAGCTTTCCTAGCGGGGTGCGAGATACGCAGTATTTT.

About this clonotype itself: Here the CDR3 omits its conserved ending phenylalanine or tryptophan, so a read error is the likely source. No DNA is shown, since the ends of the CDR3 on it are uncertain; the CDR3 is the one TCRdb lists. V is TRBV9 and J is TRBJ2-2; the table's D call, TRBD2, was not checked against the DNA. Germline V gene data show CDR1 as SGDLS and CDR2 as YYNGEE. 20 amino acids form the CDR3, both terminal residues included. The CDR3 sequence is CASSAPYFAGDLIEHRGAVV.

This clonotype was seen repeatedly, ten times or more. The chain employs TRBV6-4 and TRBJ1-4, with D possibly matching TRBD1 (6 bases). This CDR3 comprises 15 residues. Germline CDR1 reads MRHNA; CDR2 reads SNTAGT. V dropped 0 bases and J dropped 4 bases, with 9 bases sitting between them. The CDR3 sequence: CASSDSGAVNEKLFF. DNA for the CDR3: TGTGCCAGCAGTGACTCGGGGGCGGTTAATGAAAAACTGTTTTTT.

This sequence joins TRBV5-1 and TRBJ1-3; D call uncertain. The germline gives CDR1 SGHRS, CDR2 YFSETQ. This CDR3 spans 14 amino acids. The V and J ends lost 2 bases and 3 bases respectively, with 9 bases between them. In DNA form, the CDR3 reads TGCGCCAGCAGCTTAGAAGCTTATGGAAACACCATATATTTT. Its protein is CASSLEAYGNTIYF.

This clonotype has a count of ten or more. The chain employs TRBV12-3 or TRBV12-4 and TRBJ2-7, with a tentative D call TRBD1 (6 bases). The length of the CDR3 is 14 residues. The germline V and J ends were trimmed by 7 bases and 3 bases, with 16 bases remaining between them. In DNA, the CDR3 is TGTGCCAGCACCATCGGGACATCAGGCTACGAGCAGTACTTC. It is translated as CASTIGTSGYEQYF.

Concerning this clonotype itself: A read error may produce the germline difference seen at one junction end. This chain joins TRBV7-3 and TRBJ1-1; D perhaps matches TRBD1 (5 bases). Germline lookup yields CDR1 SGHTA and CDR2 FQGTGA. This CDR3 is built from 14 residues. CDR3 amino acids: CASTRGVVGTEACF. CDR3 bases: TGTGCCAGCACTCGGGGGGTGGTGGGCACTGAAGCTTGCTTT.

This clonotype was seen repeatedly, ten times or more. V and J are TRBV7-2 and TRBJ2-7; possibly TRBD2 for D (5 bases). The CDR3 is made up of 14 amino acids. V was trimmed by 2 bases and J by 1 base, leaving 9 bases between them. The germline CDR1 and CDR2 sequences are SGHTA and FQGNSA. CDR3 in DNA: TGTGCCAGCAGCTTATTTCGGGATTCCTACGAGCAGTACTTC. This translates into CASSLFRDSYEQYF.

The V and J genes are TRBV6-2 or TRBV6-3 and TRBJ2-2; 11 nucleotides agree with TRBD2. This CDR3 is 15 amino acids long. Germline lookup yields CDR1 MNHEY and CDR2 SVGEGT. V trimming: 8 bases; J trimming: 6 bases; junction bases outside the gene matches: 8. CDR3 DNA: TGTGCCAGCTTACTAGCGGGAGTGCGGTCCGGGGAGCTGTTTTTT. Protein product: CASLLAGVRSGELFF.

This clonotype was counted ten times or more. This sequence joins TRBV7-3 and TRBJ2-2; the match to TRBD2 covers 9 bases. CDR1 is SGHTA, CDR2 FQGTGA, per germline. The CDR3 spans 18 residues. J lost 7 bases, V lost 0 bases, and 12 bases had no gene match. The CDR3 spells CASSLTVRLAGSDGELFF. Here the CDR3 DNA reads TGTGCCAGCAGCTTAACTGTTCGTCTAGCGGGAAGTGACGGGGAGCTGTTTTTT.

This clonotype has ten or more counts. The chain joins TRBV2 to TRBJ2-1, with TRBD2 identical over 8 bases. Germline CDR1 is SNHLY and CDR2 is FYNNEI. Losses at the gene ends were 5 bases for V and 9 bases for J; bases not matched to a gene: 6. There are 13 residues in the CDR3. CDR3 DNA: TGTGCCAGCAGTTCCGGGACTAGACTTGAGCAGTTCTTC. Translation: CASSSGTRLEQFF.

A single count supports this clonotype. This sequence may be a read error, since a much larger clone differs from it by one base. The chain employs TRBV20-1 and TRBJ2-1, with 8 bases identical to TRBD2. There are 14 residues in the CDR3. Germline lookup yields CDR1 DFQATT and CDR2 SNEGSKA (reference sequence). V lost 7 bases, J lost 4 bases, and 9 bases stayed unmatched. The CDR3 here is CSVQAGAEYNEQFF. CDR3 DNA sequence: TGCAGTGTTCAAGCGGGGGCAGAATACAATGAGCAGTTCTTC.

The chain has TRBV28 and TRBJ2-6, with D perhaps being TRBD1 or TRBD2 (5 bases each). Trimming shortened V by 6 bases and J by 0 bases, and 9 bases separated the two germline ends. The CDR3 contains 15 residues. Germline V lookup: CDR1 MDHEN, CDR2 SYDVKM. The CDR3 here is CASRTGTSGANVLTF. The DNA for the CDR3 is TGTGCCAGCAGAACCGGGACCTCTGGGGCCAACGTCCTGACTTTC.

This chain joins TRBV19 and TRBJ1-4; 8 nucleotides align to TRBD1. Germline V gene lookup returns CDR1 LNHDA and CDR2 SQIVND (reference sequence). V was pared by 2 bases and J by 6 bases, with 5 bases of the junction left unmatched. The CDR3 is 15 amino acids. The CDR3 sequence is CASSIPGTGDEKLFF. The CDR3 DNA reads as TGTGCCAGTAGTATACCCGGGACAGGTGATGAAAAACTGTTTTTT.

This clonotype was counted a few times. A much larger clone sits a single nucleotide away, making a read error possible. The chain recombines TRBV20-1 with TRBJ2-1; TRBD2 matches 12 bases. Germline loops: CDR1 DFQATT, CDR2 SNEGSKA (reference sequence). The V segment lost 1 base and the J segment 0 bases; nucleotides outside the gene matches: 7. The CDR3 has 18 amino acids. CDR3 sequence: CSARGTSGVPSSYNEQFF. Here the CDR3 DNA reads TGCAGTGCTAGAGGGACTAGCGGGGTCCCTAGCTCCTACAATGAGCAGTTCTTC.

This clonotype has at least ten counts. CDR3 sequence (DNA): TGTGCCAGCAGCTCCCGGGACGGCCTCTCCTACGAGCAGTACTTC. The encoded protein is CASSSRDGLSYEQYF. The chain combines TRBV7-8 with TRBJ2-7; either TRBD1 or TRBD2 may fit D (5 bases each). Germline values: CDR1 SGHVS, CDR2 FQNEAQ. V lost 4 bases and J 0 bases, leaving 13 bases between the germline ends. The CDR3 has 15 amino acids. Combining the CDR3 with reference TRBV7-8 and TRBJ2-7 gives the whole variable domain GAGVSQSPRYKVAKRGQDVALRCDPISGHVSLFWYQQALGQGPEFLTYFQNEAQLDKSGLPSDRFFAERPEGSVSTLKIQRTQQEDSAVYLCASSSRDGLSYEQYFGPGTRLTVT.

This clonotype was seen ten or more times. CDR3: CSARGLAGGREQYF. In nucleotides, the CDR3 is TGCAGTGCTAGGGGACTAGCGGGAGGAAGGGAGCAGTACTTC. The chain is built from TRBV20-1 and TRBJ2-7; 15 bases agree with TRBD2. Losses at the gene ends were 3 bases for V and 7 bases for J; bases not matched to a gene: 4. Germline V gene lookup returns CDR1 DFQATT and CDR2 SNEGSKA (reference sequence). The CDR3 sequence is 14 residues long.

This clonotype has only a few counts. V gene TRBV6-6 combines with J gene TRBJ2-2; 8 bases are a match to TRBD2. Germline assignment: CDR1 MNHNY and CDR2 SVGAGI (reference sequence). The CDR3 is made up of 17 amino acids. V trimming: 5 bases; J trimming: 5 bases; junction bases outside the gene matches: 13. The CDR3 sequence: CASSAELGRGSTGELFF. Written as DNA, the CDR3 is TGTGCCAGCAGTGCAGAGCTCGGGAGGGGGAGTACCGGGGAGCTGTTTTTT.

The chain carries TRBV6-5 and TRBJ2-1; no reliable D call. This CDR3 spans 12 amino acids. Germline lookup yields CDR1 MNHEY and CDR2 SVGAGI. The germline V and J ends were trimmed by 6 bases and 6 bases, with 9 bases remaining between them. The CDR3 loop is CASSTRLNEQFF. The CDR3 DNA sequence: TGTGCCAGCAGCACCCGGCTCAATGAGCAGTTCTTC.

This clonotype appeared many times. A single base separates this from a much larger clone, so it may be a read error. The chain is built from TRBV12-3 or TRBV12-4 and TRBJ2-3; no reliable D call. V lost 7 bases, J lost 0 bases, and 11 bases lay in between. The CDR3 runs 14 residues. DNA of the CDR3: TGTGCCAGCACCATCTTGGCCAGCACAGATACGCAGTATTTT. Residues: CASTILASTDTQYF.

Regarding this clonotype: It may be a read error: a sequence one base away is much more abundant. The DNA for the CDR3 is TGTGCCAGCAGCCCGTACAGTGCCAATGAGCAGTTCTTC. This codes for CASSPYSANEQFF. The chain has TRBV5-4 and TRBJ2-1; unclear D gene. The V and J ends lost 4 bases and 6 bases respectively, with 11 bases between them. The length of the CDR3 is 13 residues. The germline gives CDR1 SGHNT, CDR2 YYREEE (reference sequence). Supplemented by reference TRBV5-4 and TRBJ2-1, the full variable domain reads ETGVTQSPTHLIKTRGQQVTLRCSSQSGHNTVSWYQQALGQGPQFIFQYYREEENGRGNFPPRFSGLQFPNYSSELNVNALELDDSALYLCASSPYSANEQFFGPGTRLTVL.

This clonotype was picked up many times. The chain carries TRBV9 and TRBJ2-1; D is perhaps TRBD2 (6 bases). V lost 2 bases and J 5 bases, leaving 11 bases between the germline ends. The germline CDR1 and CDR2 sequences are SGDLS and YYNGEE. The CDR3 length is 14 residues. The CDR3 region has the DNA TGTGCCAGCAGCGTGGAGCGGGCACACAATGAGCAGTTCTTC. It is translated as CASSVERAHNEQFF.

As regards this clonotype: This may arise from a read error, as a much more abundant clone is one base away. This rearrangement joins TRBV6-6 to TRBJ2-1; D remains unclear. The CDR3 extends over 12 amino acids. Germline CDR1 is MNHNY and CDR2 is SVGAGI (reference sequence). Deletions cut 5 bases from V and 16 bases from J, with 18 bases between. Written as DNA, the CDR3 is TGTGCCAGCAGTCACGATCTTGGGTTGTTCTTCTTC. Translation: CASSHDLGLFFF.